This T cell receptor beta chain was documented in a study of T cells in Graves' hyperthyroidism and ophthalmopathy. Exclusions: uncontrolled infection, other autoimmune disease, pregnancy, lactation. Thyroid ultrasound, orbital computed tomography, clinical symptoms, and serum thyroxine and TRAb underpinned diagnoses. This clonotype was counted ten times or more. The germline gives CDR1 SNHLY, CDR2 FYNNEI. This CDR3 contains 13 residues. V lost 3 bases and J lost 5, with 11 bases in between. Amplification yielded TCR beta CDR3 regions, with RNA transcripts as the source. The HTBI set primed first-round TCR CDR3 RT-PCR. TCRdb used MiXCR to reprocess the multiplex PCR reads, holding one entry per CDR3 protein. The data show about 610,000 distinct CDR3 sequences, about 15% seen once.

The chain employs TRBV2 and TRBJ2-7; D uncertain. This clonotype was sampled from a woman aged 35 to 49 with Graves' ophthalmopathy. The sequenced sample consisted of blood. The CDR3 loop is CASSEWQSNEQYF. Here the CDR3 DNA reads TGTGCCAGCAGTGAGTGGCAGTCGAACGAGCAGTACTTC.